This TCR beta chain was documented in a study of T cell responses to AZD1222 COVID-19 vaccine. Remarks on this clone: Its antigen is as yet unknown.

General study findings and limits: Donors were mostly white British, more females; clonal diversity possibly underestimated. All repertoire sampling was performed exclusively after the peak T cell response.

The repertoire was sequenced with immunoSEQ multiplex PCR; TCRdb's copy has only in-frame clones and lacks some. The table records about 97,000 clones, about 88% of them present only once. The ends lost 3 bases at V and 6 bases at J; junction bases unmatched: 6. The CDR3 runs 14 residues. Germline loops: CDR1 SGHRS, CDR2 YFSETQ. Sequences were derived from peripheral blood, sampled on day 0 of AZD1222 vaccination. V is TRBV5-1 and J is TRBJ1-2; 9 bases agree with TRBD1. The source of this sequence is an adult in good health. The CDR3 bases are TGCGCCAGCAGCTCATGGACAGGGGAAGATGGCTACACCTTC. Its protein product is CASSSWTGEDGYTF.